What follows are 7 T cell receptor beta chains derived from one specimen sequenced in a study of Ad26.COV2.S vaccination and SARS-CoV-2 variants (dated by TCRdb to 2020 to 2022). The library came from the immunoSEQ multiplex PCR assay. TCRdb retrieved this table from immuneACCESS and kept in-frame rearrangements only. Not all clones are present; in checked studies, unresolved V genes account for under half, and no reason is known for the remainder. The sample has roughly 500,000 clones on record, roughly 89% of them singletons. The ten largest clones take up approximately 2.5% of the sample. The treatment or condition label of this sample denotes: some 20 received Ad26.COV2.S at low or high dose, single or two shots; 5 received placebo; per-sample allocation not given. Repertoires of vaccine and placebo recipients were sequenced from samples collected on day 63 after the first injection. The sequences come from peripheral blood, collected in a trial of Ad26.COV2.S vaccine versus placebo. These receptors were collected from a person between 18 and 59 years old who received the Ad26.COV2.S COVID-19 vaccine or a placebo.

This chain joins TRBV7-9 and TRBJ1-1; D is perhaps TRBD1 (5 bases). The CDR3 contains 13 residues. V gave up 4 bases and J gave up 11 bases, with 17 bases separating them. CDR1 and CDR2 from the germline V gene are SEHNR and FQNEAQ (reference sequence). The CDR3: CASSWEGPGRAFF. The CDR3 DNA is TGTGCCAGCAGCTGGGAGGGGCCTGGGCGGGCTTTCTTT.

The genes are TRBV9 and TRBJ2-5; 7 nucleotides align to TRBD1. Germline CDR1 and CDR2: SGDLS and YYNGEE. Trimming cost V 4 bases and J 2 bases; bases outside gene matches: 11. CDR3 length: 16 amino acids. CDR3 nucleotides: TGTGCCAGCAGCACACGACAGGGAAGGGGGCAAGAGACCCAGTACTTC. The encoded protein is CASSTRQGRGQETQYF.

V is TRBV7-8 and J is TRBJ1-1, with 7 bases lining up with TRBD1. Trimming removed 1 base from V and 3 bases from J; junction bases left unmatched: 2. The CDR3 runs to 14 residues. Germline values: CDR1 SGHVS, CDR2 FQNEAQ. The CDR3 here is CASSLVQGYTEAFF. DNA for the CDR3: TGTGCCAGCAGCTTAGTACAGGGGTACACTGAAGCTTTCTTT. The full variable domain, its missing parts supplied by reference TRBV7-8 and TRBJ1-1, is GAGVSQSPRYKVAKRGQDVALRCDPISGHVSLFWYQQALGQGPEFLTYFQNEAQLDKSGLPSDRFFAERPEGSVSTLKIQRTQQEDSAVYLCASSLVQGYTEAFFGQGTRLTVV.

About this clone itself: This sample includes further DNA sequences coding for the same CDR3. DNA for the CDR3: TGTGCCAGCAGTGAAGGAATCACTGAAGCTTTCTTT. Its protein product is CASSEGITEAFF. This sequence joins TRBV2 and TRBJ1-1, with D hard to call. Germline V gene sequence: CDR1 SNHLY, CDR2 FYNNEI. The V and J ends lost 1 base and 4 bases respectively, with 4 bases between them. The CDR3 sequence is 12 residues long.

The chain combines TRBV7-4 with TRBJ1-5, with D perhaps TRBD1 (5 bases). Deletions cut 1 base from V and 2 bases from J, with 6 bases between. Germline CDR1 SGHVT, CDR2 SQSDAQ. The CDR3 extends over 14 amino acids. The chain's CDR3 is CASSLVGGNQPQHF. CDR3 coding DNA: TGTGCCAGCAGCTTAGTAGGGGGCAATCAGCCCCAGCATTTT. The full variable domain, its missing parts supplied by reference TRBV7-4 and TRBJ1-5, is GAGVSQSPRYKVAKRGRDVALRCDSISGHVTLYWYRQTLGQGSEVLTYSQSDAQRDKSGRPSGRFSAERPERSVSTLKIQRTEQGDSAVYLCASSLVGGNQPQHFGDGTRLSIL.

The chain couples TRBV6-5 to TRBJ1-5; 7 bases map to TRBD1. This CDR3 region has 14 residues. Germline V gene sequence: CDR1 MNHEY, CDR2 SVGAGI. Trimming took 6 bases from V and 5 from J; bases not matched to a gene: 7. CDR3 sequence: CASRTGTDHQPQHF. The CDR3 DNA sequence: TGTGCCAGCAGGACCGGGACAGATCATCAGCCCCAGCATTTT.

This rearrangement joins TRBV2 to TRBJ2-1; no clear D gene. Germline lookup yields CDR1 SNHLY and CDR2 FYNNEI. This CDR3 has 14 amino acids. Trimming left V 8 bases short and J 5 bases short, with 16 bases between. CDR3 in DNA: TGTGCCAGCTTAAGACTCGCCAGGAACAATGAGCAGTTCTTC. This sequence encodes CASLRLARNNEQFF.